This T cell receptor (beta chain) appears in the sequencing data of a study of T cell responses to AZD1222 COVID-19 vaccine. Regarding the study as a whole: Without day 14 samples, only post-peak T cell repertoires were studied.

For this clone: The antigen remains unidentified.

Clones were sequenced by immunoSEQ multiplex PCR, and TCRdb holds only the in-frame ones, with some missing. The table records 100,000 to 120,000 clones, 94% of them present only once. This TCR came from an adult who received the AZD1222 COVID-19 vaccine. Sample: peripheral blood, taken 28 days after the second AZD1222 dose.

CDR3 loop: CASSQSLGYSNQPQHF. For the CDR3, the DNA is TGTGCCAGCAGCCAAAGCTTGGGTTATAGCAATCAGCCCCAGCATTTT. This chain uses TRBV4-2 with TRBJ1-5; D unclear. Germline CDR1 and CDR2: LGHNA and YNFKEQ. V was trimmed by 2 bases and J by 0 bases, leaving 11 bases between them. This CDR3 spans 16 amino acids.